Below, 24 T cell receptor beta chains from the same sample are listed, as sequenced in a study of T cells in Graves' hyperthyroidism and ophthalmopathy. What was amplified from RNA transcripts were TCR beta CDR3 regions. The study used the HTBI primer set for a first-round RT-PCR of the TCR CDR3. A single record per CDR3 protein comes from TCRdb applying MiXCR to the multiplex PCR reads. The sample lists about 350,000 distinct CDR3 sequences; roughly an eighth were seen once. Input material: blood. These receptors all stem from a middle-aged woman with Graves' ophthalmopathy.

As concerns this clonotype: Possible read error: a much larger clone is one base away. The rearrangement joins TRBV10-3 to TRBJ2-7; D is ambiguous. Trimming removed 7 bases at V and 0 bases at J, with 13 bases between. Per germline, CDR1 ENHRY and CDR2 SYGVKD. There are 14 residues in the CDR3. CDR3 DNA sequence: TGTGCCATCAACAAGGATAGATTCTCCTACGAGCAGTACTTC. Its protein product is CAINKDRFSYEQYF.

This chain uses TRBV5-8 with TRBJ2-3; D not certain. The CDR3 is 15 amino acids. With 0 bases removed from V and 3 bases from J, the gap between germline ends came to 11 bases. CDR1 is SGHTS, CDR2 YDEGEE, per germline. CDR3 DNA: TGTGCCAGCAGCTTGGTTAGCCAGATAACAGATACGCAGTATTTT. This gives the protein CASSLVSQITDTQYF.

This clonotype was observed at least ten times. The rearrangement uses TRBV10-3 and TRBJ1-1, with D possibly TRBD1 on 5 matching bases. Per the germline V gene, CDR1 is ENHRY and CDR2 is SYGVKD. V was trimmed by 6 bases and J by 10 bases, leaving 15 bases between them. The CDR3 totals 12 residues. The CDR3 DNA reads as TGTGCCATCAGCGCTGGACCCGGGGGAGCTTTCTTT. It encodes CAISAGPGGAFF.

This clonotype was seen ten or more times. CDR3 nucleotide sequence: TGTGCCAGCAAAAAAAAGGTTGGGCCCAGCACAGATACGCAGTATTTT. This translates into CASKKKVGPSTDTQYF. This chain joins TRBV6-1 and TRBJ2-3; the D is unclear. The germline CDR1 and CDR2 sequences are MNHNS and SASEGT. The CDR3 covers 16 residues. V was shortened by 7 bases and J by 0 bases, with 17 bases between the two germline ends.

At least ten counts were recorded for this clonotype. The genes are TRBV5-6 and TRBJ2-5, with TRBD2 matching over 7 bases. Germline values: CDR1 SGHDT, CDR2 YYEEEE. The trim removed 4 bases at V and 7 bases at J, leaving 4 bases unmatched. CDR3 length equals 12 residues. The CDR3 DNA reads as TGTGCCAGCAGCGTCCCGGGAGGGACCCAGTACTTC. Translation gives CASSVPGGTQYF.

This clonotype was observed at least ten times. V and J are TRBV28 and TRBJ1-5, with D perhaps matching TRBD1 (6 bases). V was pared by 2 bases and J by 2 bases, with 13 bases between. Looked up from germline, CDR1 is MDHEN and CDR2 is SYDVKM. CDR3 length equals 16 residues. Here the CDR3 DNA reads TGTGCCAGCAGTTTAGGGGGCAGGGCTCGCAATCAGCCCCAGCATTTT. Its protein is CASSLGGRARNQPQHF. Together with reference TRBV28 and TRBJ1-5, the CDR3 gives the full variable domain: DVKVTQSSRYLVKRTGEKVFLECVQDMDHENMFWYRQDPGLGLRLIYFSYDVKMKEKGDIPEGYSVSREKKERFSLILESASTNQTSMYLCASSLGGRARNQPQHFGDGTRLSIL.

The CDR3 coding sequence is TGCAGTGCTCTACCAGCGGGAGCGGGCAATGAGCAGTTCTTC. Translation gives CSALPAGAGNEQFF. V is TRBV20-1 and J is TRBJ2-1; 8 bases line up with TRBD2. The CDR3 totals 14 residues. The junction had 9 bases not matched to a gene; V was cut back by 5 bases and J by 6 bases. Germline-derived CDR1 and CDR2 are DFQATT and SNEGSKA (reference sequence).

This clonotype has at least ten counts. This CDR3 reads CASSFNMGQGEAFF. Written as DNA, the CDR3 is TGTGCCAGCAGTTTTAATATGGGGCAGGGTGAAGCTTTCTTT. The rearrangement joins TRBV12-3 or TRBV12-4 to TRBJ1-1; tentatively, D is TRBD1 (5 bases). The CDR3 totals 14 residues. Trimming removed 3 bases at V and 7 bases at J, with 15 bases between.

There are a few counts of this clonotype. The rearrangement joins TRBV2 to TRBJ1-1; D uncertain. The CDR3 consists of 11 residues. V gave up 5 bases and J gave up 7 bases, with 8 bases separating them. The V gene's germline CDR1 is SNHLY and CDR2 FYNNEI. The CDR3 coding sequence is TGTGCCAGCAGTAGATTAGTTGAAGCTTTCTTT. Translating gives CASSRLVEAFF.

This sequence joins TRBV5-6 and TRBJ1-1; 9 bases agree with TRBD1. V lost 4 bases and J lost 12; bases outside the gene matches: 13. Germline CDR1 and CDR2: SGHDT and YYEEEE. This CDR3 is 14 amino acids long. For the CDR3, the DNA is TGTGCCAGCAGCCCAGGAGGACAGGGGATCGCGTCTTTCTTT. Residues: CASSPGGQGIASFF.

This clonotype has more than one count but fewer than ten. The CDR3 loop is CASSLEPKQGGDFRSGDSTGELFF. DNA for the CDR3: TGTGCCAGCAGCTTAGAACCCAAACAGGGGGGCGATTTCCGCAGCGGGGATAGCACCGGGGAGCTGTTTTTT. The genes are TRBV7-6 and TRBJ2-2; tentatively, D is TRBD1 (8 bases). The CDR3 length is 24 residues. Germline V CDR1 and CDR2: SGHVS, FNYEAQ. The germline V and J ends were trimmed by 1 base and 4 bases, with 37 bases remaining between them.

J is TRBJ2-7 and V is TRBV7-9; D is ambiguous. With 8 bases removed from V and 6 bases from J, the gap between germline ends came to 11 bases. CDR3 size: 11 residues. Germline values: CDR1 SEHNR, CDR2 FQNEAQ (reference sequence). The CDR3 loop is CASEVGGEQYF. CDR3 DNA sequence: TGTGCCAGCGAGGTGGGTGGCGAGCAGTACTTC.

The chain recombines TRBV5-4 with TRBJ2-4; D is unclear. Looked up from germline, CDR1 is SGHNT and CDR2 is YYREEE (reference sequence). V gave up 4 bases and J gave up 1 base, with 15 bases separating them. CDR3 size: 16 residues. The CDR3 DNA reads TGTGCCAGCAGCGATTCTCCACGGCGGGCCAAAAACATTCAGTACTTC. It specifies CASSDSPRRAKNIQYF. The full variable domain, with the rest looked up from reference TRBV5-4 and TRBJ2-4, is ETGVTQSPTHLIKTRGQQVTLRCSSQSGHNTVSWYQQALGQGPQFIFQYYREEENGRGNFPPRFSGLQFPNYSSELNVNALELDDSALYLCASSDSPRRAKNIQYFGAGTRLSVL.

This clonotype has ten or more counts. V is TRBV11-1 and J is TRBJ2-7; D not resolved. The germline CDR1 and CDR2 sequences are SGHAT and FQDESV (reference sequence). Trimming pared 1 base from V and 0 bases from J, leaving 10 bases between. The CDR3 extends over 15 amino acids. CDR3 amino acids: CASSLEWGSSYEQYF. The DNA for the CDR3 is TGTGCCAGCAGCTTAGAGTGGGGAAGCTCCTACGAGCAGTACTTC. The whole variable domain, remainder taken from reference TRBV11-1 and TRBJ2-7, is EAEVAQSPRYKITEKSQAVAFWCDPISGHATLYWYRQILGQGPELLVQFQDESVVDDSQLPKDRFSAERLKGVDSTLKIQPAELGDSAMYLCASSLEWGSSYEQYFGPGTRLTVT.

The CDR3 bases are TGTGCCAGCAGCCAAGTGGGAACAGGATACTCCTACGAGCAGTACTTC. It codes for CASSQVGTGYSYEQYF. The rearrangement links TRBV14 to TRBJ2-7; weak D call: TRBD1 (5 bases). The CDR3 totals 16 residues. Trimming left V 1 base short and J 0 bases short, with 13 bases between. Germline V gene sequence: CDR1 SGHDN, CDR2 FVKESK.

The chain has TRBV19 and TRBJ2-2, with TRBD1 identical over 7 bases. Germline CDR1 is LNHDA and CDR2 is SQIVND (reference sequence). The CDR3 is 13 amino acids. Trimming took 3 bases from V and 15 from J; bases not matched to a gene: 10. The CDR3 sequence is CASSIGQGEVVFF. The CDR3 nucleotides are TGTGCCAGTAGTATCGGGCAGGGGGAAGTGGTGTTTTTT.

As concerns this clonotype: Given a much more abundant clone one base away, this may be a read error. V and J are TRBV11-2 and TRBJ2-2, with D unresolved. Germline V CDR1 and CDR2: SGHAT, FQNNGV. V was clipped by 7 bases and J by 1 base, with 16 bases between them. The CDR3 has 16 amino acids. The CDR3 DNA sequence: TGTGCCAGCACGACGGTCCTACGATTGAACACCGGGGAGCTGTTTTTT. Protein product: CASTTVLRLNTGELFF.

This clonotype was picked up a small number of times. The V gene is TRBV24-1, the J gene TRBJ1-5; TRBD1 aligns across 8 bases. CDR1 and CDR2 (germline): KGHDR, SFDVKD. CDR3 length: 15 residues. The V segment lost 4 bases and the J segment 6 bases; nucleotides outside the gene matches: 7. DNA of the CDR3: TGTGCCACCAGTGACCACGGACAGGGCGGTCAGCCCCAGCATTTT. Translating it yields CATSDHGQGGQPQHF.

The chain is built from TRBV20-1 and TRBJ2-1; D gene unclear. V was cut by 6 bases and J by 3 bases, with 12 bases left in between. There are 13 residues in the CDR3. CDR1 and CDR2 from the germline V gene are DFQATT and SNEGSKA (reference sequence). The CDR3 DNA reads as TGCAGTGCCTCGCGGACCGACTACAATGAGCAGTTCTTC. It yields the protein CSASRTDYNEQFF.

This clonotype was observed at least ten times. This sequence joins TRBV2 and TRBJ2-2; 12 bases are a match to TRBD2. CDR1 is SNHLY and CDR2 is FYNNEI in the germline V gene. There are 16 residues in the CDR3. Losses at the gene ends were 5 bases for V and 0 bases for J; bases not matched to a gene: 1. The CDR3, as DNA: TGTGCCAGCAGTTGGACTAGCGGGGCGAACACCGGGGAGCTGTTTTTT. Its translation: CASSWTSGANTGELFF.

This clonotype has at least ten counts. The genes are TRBV7-6 and TRBJ2-3; D is unresolved. The CDR3 runs to 12 residues. Germline V gene sequence: CDR1 SGHVS, CDR2 FNYEAQ. V was pared by 1 base and J by 9 bases, with 8 bases between. This CDR3 is CASSLEGRTQYF. The CDR3 DNA follows: TGTGCCAGCAGCTTAGAAGGTAGAACGCAGTATTTT.

This clonotype was detected many times. The J gene is TRBJ2-1, the V gene TRBV6-1, with 7 bases identical to TRBD1. After removal of 8 bases from V and 1 base from J, the junction contained 2 bases not matched to a gene. Germline lookup yields CDR1 MNHNS and CDR2 SASEGT. CDR3 length equals 13 residues. The CDR3 sequence is CASDRASYNEQFF. CDR3 DNA sequence: TGTGCCAGCGACAGGGCATCCTACAATGAGCAGTTCTTC.

The chain is built from TRBV12-3 or TRBV12-4 and TRBJ2-5; a weak D match, TRBD2 (5 bases). The CDR3 covers 14 residues. Trimming took off 5 bases at V and 2 bases at J, with 12 bases between the two ends. CDR3 nucleotide sequence: TGTGCCAGCAGTCCCCTACTAGAACAAGAGACCCAGTACTTC. Translating gives CASSPLLEQETQYF.

This clonotype appeared many times. V is TRBV19 and J is TRBJ1-6; 8 bases map to TRBD1. The trim removed 4 bases at V and 7 bases at J, leaving 3 bases unmatched. CDR3 size: 14 residues. Looked up from germline, CDR1 is LNHDA and CDR2 is SQIVND (reference sequence). CDR3: CASSTTGENSPLHF. CDR3 coding DNA: TGTGCCAGTAGTACGACAGGGGAGAATTCACCCCTCCACTTT.